One and the same sample provided the 3 T cell receptor beta chains below, sequenced in a study of early T cells in non-severe SARS-CoV-2 infection. TCRdb reanalysed the 5' RACE reads using MiXCR and keeps one entry per CDR3 protein. The sample shows 100,000 to 130,000 distinct CDR3 sequences, about 12% of them seen only once. The sample comprised whole blood. The source is an adult who was a healthcare worker with PCR-confirmed SARS-CoV-2 infection or an uninfected control (not recorded which).

This chain connects TRBV7-3 to TRBJ2-2, with TRBD2 identical over 13 bases. CDR3 length: 19 residues. Germline lookup yields CDR1 SGHTA and CDR2 FQGTGA. Trimming took 3 bases from V and 2 from J; bases not matched to a gene: 9. CDR3 bases: TGTGCCAGCAGCTTCGACGGACTAGCGGGAGCCTTTAACACCGGGGAGCTGTTTTTT. It encodes CASSFDGLAGAFNTGELFF.

This clonotype occurred many times. This chain connects TRBV7-3 to TRBJ1-1; the match to TRBD1 covers 7 bases. Looked up from germline, CDR1 is SGHTA and CDR2 is FQGTGA. The CDR3 length is 15 residues. With V trimmed by 0 bases and J by 1 base, 2 bases remained unmatched. The CDR3 loop is CASSLTGQWNTEAFF. The CDR3 DNA is TGTGCCAGCAGCTTAACGGGACAGTGGAACACTGAAGCTTTCTTT. Using reference TRBV7-3 and TRBJ1-1 for the parts outside the CDR3, the full variable domain is GAGVSQTPSNKVTEKGKYVELRCDPISGHTALYWYRQSLGQGPEFLIYFQGTGAADDSGLPNDRFFAVRPEGSVSTLKIQRTERGDSAVYLCASSLTGQWNTEAFFGQGTRLTVV.

This chain connects TRBV18 to TRBJ1-4; D not resolved. CDR1 and CDR2 from the germline V gene are KGHSH and LQKENI. This CDR3 is 15 amino acids long. Trimming pared 4 bases from V and 0 bases from J, leaving 9 bases between. The CDR3 reads CASSLKIATNEKLFF. CDR3 bases: TGTGCCAGCTCACTAAAGATTGCAACTAATGAAAAACTGTTTTTT.